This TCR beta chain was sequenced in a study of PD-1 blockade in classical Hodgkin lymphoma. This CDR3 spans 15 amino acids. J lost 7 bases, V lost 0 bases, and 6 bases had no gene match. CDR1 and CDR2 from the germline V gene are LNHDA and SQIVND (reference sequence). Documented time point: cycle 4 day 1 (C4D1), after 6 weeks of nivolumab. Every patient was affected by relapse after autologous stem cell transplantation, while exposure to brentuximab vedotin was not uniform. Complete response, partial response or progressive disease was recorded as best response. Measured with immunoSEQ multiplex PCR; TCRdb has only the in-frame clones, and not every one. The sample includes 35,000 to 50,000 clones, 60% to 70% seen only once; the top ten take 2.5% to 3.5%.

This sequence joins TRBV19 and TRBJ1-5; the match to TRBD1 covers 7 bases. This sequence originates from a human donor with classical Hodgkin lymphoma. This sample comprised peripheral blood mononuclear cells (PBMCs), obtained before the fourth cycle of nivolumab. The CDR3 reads CASSIDTDRVQPQHF. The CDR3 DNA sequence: TGTGCCAGTAGTATAGACACTGACAGGGTCCAGCCCCAGCATTTT.